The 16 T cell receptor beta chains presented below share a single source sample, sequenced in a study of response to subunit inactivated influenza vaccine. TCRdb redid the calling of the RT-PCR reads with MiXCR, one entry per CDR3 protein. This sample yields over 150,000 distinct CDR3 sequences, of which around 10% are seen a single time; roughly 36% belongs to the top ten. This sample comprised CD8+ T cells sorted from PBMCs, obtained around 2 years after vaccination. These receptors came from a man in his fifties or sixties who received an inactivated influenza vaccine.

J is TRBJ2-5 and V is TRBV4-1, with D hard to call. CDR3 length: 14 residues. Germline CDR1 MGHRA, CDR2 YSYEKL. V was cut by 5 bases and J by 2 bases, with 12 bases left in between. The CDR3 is CASSKVAEQETQYF. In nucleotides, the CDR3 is TGCGCCAGCAGCAAAGTTGCGGAGCAAGAGACCCAGTACTTC.

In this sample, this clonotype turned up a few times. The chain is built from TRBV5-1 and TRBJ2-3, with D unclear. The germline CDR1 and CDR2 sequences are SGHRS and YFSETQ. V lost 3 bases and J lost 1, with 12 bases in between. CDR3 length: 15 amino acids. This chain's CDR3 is CASSYRRAGTDTQYF. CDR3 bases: TGCGCCAGCAGCTATAGACGGGCAGGCACAGATACGCAGTATTTT.

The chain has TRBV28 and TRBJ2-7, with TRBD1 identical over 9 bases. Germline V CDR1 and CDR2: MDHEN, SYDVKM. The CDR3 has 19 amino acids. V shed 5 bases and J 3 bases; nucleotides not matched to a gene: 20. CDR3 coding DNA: TGTGCCAGCAGTCTTCCGGGGACAGGGAATAACGCGTACAACTACGAGCAGTACTTC. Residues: CASSLPGTGNNAYNYEQYF.

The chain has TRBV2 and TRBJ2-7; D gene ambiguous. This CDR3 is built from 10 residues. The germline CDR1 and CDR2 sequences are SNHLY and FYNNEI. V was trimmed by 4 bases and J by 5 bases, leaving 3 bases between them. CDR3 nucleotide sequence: TGTGCCAGCAGTGTCCACGAGCAGTACTTC. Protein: CASSVHEQYF.

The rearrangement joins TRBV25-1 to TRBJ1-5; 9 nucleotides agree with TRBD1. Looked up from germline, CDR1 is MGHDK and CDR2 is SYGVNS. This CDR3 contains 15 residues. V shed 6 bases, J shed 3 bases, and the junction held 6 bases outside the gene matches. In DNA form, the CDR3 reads TGTGCCAGCAGCCCCGGGACAGGGCTCAATCAGCCCCAGCATTTT. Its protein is CASSPGTGLNQPQHF.

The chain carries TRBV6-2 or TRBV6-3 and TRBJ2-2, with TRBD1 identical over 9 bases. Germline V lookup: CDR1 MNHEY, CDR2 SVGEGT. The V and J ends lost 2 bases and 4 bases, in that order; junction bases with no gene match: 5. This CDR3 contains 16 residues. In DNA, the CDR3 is TGTGCCAGCAGTTACGGCGGGACAGGGCTCACCGGGGAGCTGTTTTTT. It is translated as CASSYGGTGLTGELFF.

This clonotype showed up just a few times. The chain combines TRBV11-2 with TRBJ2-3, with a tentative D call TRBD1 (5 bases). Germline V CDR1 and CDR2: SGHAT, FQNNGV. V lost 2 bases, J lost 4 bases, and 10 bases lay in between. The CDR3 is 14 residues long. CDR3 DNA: TGTGCCAGCAGCTTATTTCAGGGTGCAGATACGCAGTATTTT. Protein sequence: CASSLFQGADTQYF.

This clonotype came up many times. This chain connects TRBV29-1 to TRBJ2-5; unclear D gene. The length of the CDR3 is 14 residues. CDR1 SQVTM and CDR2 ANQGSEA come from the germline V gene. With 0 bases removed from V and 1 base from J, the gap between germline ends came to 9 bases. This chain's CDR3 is CSVEDPWGQETQYF. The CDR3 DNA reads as TGCAGCGTTGAAGATCCTTGGGGCCAAGAGACCCAGTACTTC.

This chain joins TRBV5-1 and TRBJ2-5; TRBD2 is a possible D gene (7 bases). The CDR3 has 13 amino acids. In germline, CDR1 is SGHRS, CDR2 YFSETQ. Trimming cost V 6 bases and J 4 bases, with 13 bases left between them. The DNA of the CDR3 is TGCGCCAGCACCGGCGGGGGCAGAGAGACCCAGTACTTC. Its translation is CASTGGGRETQYF.

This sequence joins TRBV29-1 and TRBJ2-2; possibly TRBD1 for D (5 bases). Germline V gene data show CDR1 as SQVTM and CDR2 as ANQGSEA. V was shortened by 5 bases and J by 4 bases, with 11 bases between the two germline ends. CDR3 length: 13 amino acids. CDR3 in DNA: TGCAGCGTTCTCTGGGGCGGCACCGGGGAGCTGTTTTTT. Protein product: CSVLWGGTGELFF.

CDR3 sequence reads: CATGTSGYQETQYF. The CDR3 coding sequence is TGTGCCACCGGGACTAGCGGGTACCAAGAGACCCAGTACTTC. The J gene is TRBJ2-5, the V gene TRBV7-9; 12 nucleotides agree with TRBD2. The J segment lost 0 bases and the V segment lost 10 bases, leaving 3 bases of the junction unmatched. The CDR3 is made up of 14 amino acids. Germline loops: CDR1 SEHNR, CDR2 FQNEAQ (reference sequence).

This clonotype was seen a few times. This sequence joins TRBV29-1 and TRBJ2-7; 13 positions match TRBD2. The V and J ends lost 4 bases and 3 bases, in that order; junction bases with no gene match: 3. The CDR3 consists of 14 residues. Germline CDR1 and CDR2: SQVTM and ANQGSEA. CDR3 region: CSVVGLAGLYEQYF. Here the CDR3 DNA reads TGCAGCGTTGTGGGACTAGCGGGACTCTACGAGCAGTACTTC.

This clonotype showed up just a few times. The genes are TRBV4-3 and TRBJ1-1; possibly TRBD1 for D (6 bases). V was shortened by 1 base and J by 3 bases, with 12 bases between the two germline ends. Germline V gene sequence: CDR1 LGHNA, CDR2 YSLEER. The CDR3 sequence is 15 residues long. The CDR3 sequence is CASSQGGRGDTEAFF. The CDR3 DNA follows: TGCGCCAGCAGCCAAGGGGGCAGGGGAGACACTGAAGCTTTCTTT.

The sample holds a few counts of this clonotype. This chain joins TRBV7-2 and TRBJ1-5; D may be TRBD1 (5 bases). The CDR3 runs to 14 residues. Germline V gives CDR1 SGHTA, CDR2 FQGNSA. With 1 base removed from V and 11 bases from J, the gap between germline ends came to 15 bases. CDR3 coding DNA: TGTGCCAGCAGCTTAGGACCCGCCGCGGGGGCCCAGCATTTT. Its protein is CASSLGPAAGAQHF.

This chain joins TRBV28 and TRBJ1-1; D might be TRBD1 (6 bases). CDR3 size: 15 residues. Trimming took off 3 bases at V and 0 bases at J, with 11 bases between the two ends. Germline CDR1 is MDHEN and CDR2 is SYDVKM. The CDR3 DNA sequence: TGTGCCAGCAGTTTCCCTGGGACATTGAACACTGAAGCTTTCTTT. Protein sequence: CASSFPGTLNTEAFF.

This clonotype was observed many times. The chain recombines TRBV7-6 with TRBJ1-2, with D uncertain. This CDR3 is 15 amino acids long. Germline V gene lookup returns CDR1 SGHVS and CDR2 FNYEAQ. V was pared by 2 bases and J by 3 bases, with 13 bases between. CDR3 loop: CASSLSSGPYYGYTF. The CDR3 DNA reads TGTGCCAGCAGCTTATCTAGCGGGCCGTACTATGGCTACACCTTC.